The rows below give T cell receptor beta chains drawn from one sample of a study of blood T cell repertoires in COVID-19. Method: immunoSEQ multiplex PCR; TCRdb's copy keeps in-frame clones and lacks some. Of 440,000 or so clones in the sample, over 75% were seen once. Sequencing was performed on peripheral blood. The source of these receptors is a middle-aged woman with COVID-19, enrolled during active disease. CDR3s include the opening cysteine and the closing phenylalanine or tryptophan. The D gene is left open where the match is weak. For some rows the clone size is stated as once, few or many, or as a class when expanded; others skip it.

v_gene	abundance	len	j_gene	d_gene	CDR3nt	CDR3aa
TRBV9	NA	15	TRBJ2-1	NA	TGTGCCAGCAGCGTAGACGGGGGCTCCTACAATGAGCAGTTCTTC	CASSVDGGSYNEQFF
TRBV19	NA	16	TRBJ2-2	NA	TGTGCCAGTTCCGAGAACCCGTTCGCGAACACCGGGGAGCTGTTTTTT	CASSENPFANTGELFF
TRBV29-1	once	17	TRBJ2-1	NA	TGCAGCGTCGTAAGAGGGGGGGGCCCTAGCTCCTACAATGAGCAGTTCTTC	CSVVRGGGPSSYNEQFF
TRBV28	NA	14	TRBJ1-5	NA	TGTGCCAGCAGTTTATCGACAGGCAGTCAGCCCCAGCATTTT	CASSLSTGSQPQHF
TRBV10-2	once	15	TRBJ1-2	NA	TGCGCCAGCTCCCCATCGGGACAAGGGCACTATGGCTACACCTTC	CASSPSGQGHYGYTF
TRBV3-1/TRBV3-2	once	13	TRBJ1-2	NA	TGTGCCAGCAGCTACAGGGTATCAAGTGGCTACACCTTC	CASSYRVSSGYTF
TRBV2	NA	13	TRBJ1-1	NA	TGTGCCAGCCCGGCAGGTATGAACACTGAAGCTTTCTTT	CASPAGMNTEAFF
TRBV7-8	once	19	TRBJ2-6	NA	TGTGCCAGCAGCTTAGCCGGGAGAAGGGAACTCTCTGGGGCCAACGTCCTGACTTTC	CASSLAGRRELSGANVLTF
TRBV2	NA	14	TRBJ1-3	TRBD1	TGTGCCACCAAGGACAGGGGATTTGGAAACACCATATATTTT	CATKDRGFGNTIYF
TRBV5-1	NA	15	TRBJ1-5	NA	TGCGCCAGCAGCTTGGCCGGTCAGGGAGGTCAGCCCCAGCATTTT	CASSLAGQGGQPQHF
TRBV6-6	NA	14	TRBJ1-5	NA	TGTGCCAGCAAGGCTCGACAGGACGGTCAGCCCCAGCATTTT	CASKARQDGQPQHF
TRBV19	NA	16	TRBJ1-1	NA	TGTGCCAGTACCTCGGTGGCAGGGTGGGGCCCCACTGAAGCTTTCTTT	CASTSVAGWGPTEAFF
TRBV6-6	NA	16	TRBJ1-5	NA	TGTGCCAGCAGTTACCAACCAGGGATTAGCAATCAGCCCCAGCATTTT	CASSYQPGISNQPQHF
TRBV11-2	NA	15	TRBJ1-2	TRBD1	TGTGCCAGCAGCCTCGCCCTGGACAGGGGTAGCGGCTACACCTTC	CASSLALDRGSGYTF
TRBV3-1/TRBV3-2	NA	17	TRBJ1-3	TRBD1	TGTGCCAGCAGCCCTCGGACAGGTCAGGTGGCTGGAAACACCATATATTTT	CASSPRTGQVAGNTIYF
TRBV7-2	NA	15	TRBJ2-7	TRBD2	TGTGCCAGCAGCCTAATAGCGGGGGGAACCTACGAGCAGTACTTC	CASSLIAGGTYEQYF
TRBV7-9	NA	14	TRBJ2-7	TRBD2	TGTGCCAGCAGCTCCAGCGGGAGGGCCTCTGAGCAGTACTTC	CASSSSGRASEQYF
TRBV5-5	NA	13	TRBJ1-1	NA	TGTGCCAGCAGTAAGGAGGTGAACACTGAAGCTTTCTTT	CASSKEVNTEAFF
TRBV3-1/TRBV3-2	NA	14	TRBJ2-7	TRBD2	TGTGCCAGCAGCCAAGTCCTAGCGGAAGACGAGCAGTACTTC	CASSQVLAEDEQYF
TRBV6-1	NA	14	TRBJ2-5	TRBD2	TGTGCCAGCAGTGAAGTTGTGGGGGGGGAGACCCAGTACTTC	CASSEVVGGETQYF
TRBV5-1	NA	16	TRBJ2-1	TRBD2	TGCGCCAGCAGCTTGACCGGGACTAGCTCGCGCAATGAGCAGTTCTTC	CASSLTGTSSRNEQFF
TRBV10-3	NA	15	TRBJ2-5	TRBD2	TGTGCCACCAGTAGCGGGAGGGGCCCTCAAGAGACCCAGTACTTC	CATSSGRGPQETQYF
TRBV2	NA	16	TRBJ2-1	NA	TGTGCCAGCAGTGTGGTGGGGGCCAGCTCCTACAATGAGCAGTTCTTC	CASSVVGASSYNEQFF
TRBV28	NA	13	TRBJ1-2	NA	TGTGCCAGCAGTTTCGCAGACCCGGGTGGCTACACCTTC	CASSFADPGGYTF
TRBV5-4	NA	19	TRBJ2-3	TRBD2	TGTGCCAGCAGCACCGGGACTAGCGGGAGCGGTTTGGGCACAGATACGCAGTATTTT	CASSTGTSGSGLGTDTQYF
TRBV14	NA	15	TRBJ1-2	NA	TGTGCCAGCAGCCCCACCGGGACACTTTACTATGGCTACACCTTC	CASSPTGTLYYGYTF
TRBV3-1/TRBV3-2	NA	19	TRBJ2-2	NA	TGTGCCAGCAGCCAAATCCTCCCGGGCGGGTCCGCGAACACCGGGGAGCTGTTTTTT	CASSQILPGGSANTGELFF
TRBV18	once	16	TRBJ1-1	NA	TGTGCCAGCTCACTCTATACAGGGTTGCGGAACACTGAAGCTTTCTTT	CASSLYTGLRNTEAFF
TRBV28	NA	14	TRBJ1-2	TRBD1	TGTGCCAGCAGTCCAACGGACAGGGGGAACGGCTACACCTTC	CASSPTDRGNGYTF
TRBV4-2	NA	18	TRBJ2-3	TRBD2	TGTGCCAGCAGCCAAGAGGCCGGGACTAGCGAACGCACAGATACGCAGTATTTT	CASSQEAGTSERTDTQYF
TRBV6-7	NA	15	TRBJ1-2	NA	TGTGCCAGCAGTCCCGATAGTGAGGGTAGATATGGCTACACCTTC	CASSPDSEGRYGYTF
TRBV28	few	14	TRBJ2-1	TRBD1	TGTGCCAGCAGAACAGGGGGAACCTACAATGAGCAGTTCTTC	CASRTGGTYNEQFF
TRBV2	NA	14	TRBJ1-1	NA	TGTGCCAGCAGGGAGGGGTCGGAGGGGACTGAAGCTTTCTTT	CASREGSEGTEAFF
TRBV9	NA	16	TRBJ2-1	NA	TGTGCCAGCAGCGTATATGACAGGAAGGCCTACAATGAGCAGTTCTTC	CASSVYDRKAYNEQFF
TRBV6-5	NA	15	TRBJ1-1	NA	TGTGCCAGCAGTTACGGTTTCCAGGGGAACACTGAAGCTTTCTTT	CASSYGFQGNTEAFF
TRBV4-2	NA	16	TRBJ2-7	NA	TGTGCCAGCAGCCAAGATCTGGGGGGGGCTAGATACGAGCAGTACTTC	CASSQDLGGARYEQYF
TRBV6-6	NA	14	TRBJ1-6	NA	TGTGCCAGCGACCAGGATGCCTATAATTCACCCCTCCACTTT	CASDQDAYNSPLHF
TRBV3-1/TRBV3-2	NA	15	TRBJ2-3	TRBD1	TGTGCCAGCAGCCTACGACAGGGGATCACAGATACGCAGTATTTT	CASSLRQGITDTQYF
TRBV11-2	few	15	TRBJ2-1	NA	TGTGCCAGCAGCTTAGATGGTACGGGCTACAATGAGCAGTTCTTC	CASSLDGTGYNEQFF
TRBV30	NA	18	TRBJ2-1	NA	TGTGCCTGGAGTGTCAAAGCTGGAGGGTTGAGCTCCTACAATGAGCAGTTCTTC	CAWSVKAGGLSSYNEQFF
TRBV10-3	NA	17	TRBJ2-4	TRBD2	TGTGCCACATCCGGGGGGACTAGCTATCAGGGGGAAAACATTCAGTACTTC	CATSGGTSYQGENIQYF
TRBV9	NA	16	TRBJ2-1	TRBD2	TGTGCCAGCAGCGTAGTTACTAGCGGGAGTTACAATGAGCAGTTCTTC	CASSVVTSGSYNEQFF
TRBV14	NA	17	TRBJ2-1	TRBD2	TGTGCCAGCAGCCAATCTAGCGGCAGCCGCTACTACAATGAGCAGTTCTTC	CASSQSSGSRYYNEQFF
TRBV13	NA	17	TRBJ1-2	NA	TGTGCCAGCAGCTTAAATTTCCGGACAGACCCTAACTATGGCTACACCTTC	CASSLNFRTDPNYGYTF
TRBV10-3	NA	13	TRBJ2-5	NA	TGTGCCATCGGGGAGGGGGGCCAAGAGACCCAGTACTTC	CAIGEGGQETQYF
TRBV2	NA	16	TRBJ2-7	TRBD1	TGTGCCAGCAGTGGGGACAGGGGCTCCCTCGCCTACGAGCAGTACTTC	CASSGDRGSLAYEQYF
TRBV27	NA	15	TRBJ2-5	TRBD1	TGTGCCAGCAGACACGGACAGGGGGGTGTGGAGACCCAGTACTTC	CASRHGQGGVETQYF
TRBV6-5	once	14	TRBJ2-7	NA	TGTGCCAGCAGTTACGAACAGGCCTCCTACGAGCAGTACTTC	CASSYEQASYEQYF
TRBV9	NA	15	TRBJ1-2	TRBD1	TGTGCCAGCAGCGTTCTTCAGGGGGCCGGCTATGGCTACACCTTC	CASSVLQGAGYGYTF
TRBV5-1	NA	15	TRBJ2-1	TRBD1	TGCGCCAGCAGCTTGGGACAGGGTGCGGGCAATGAGCAGTTCTTC	CASSLGQGAGNEQFF
TRBV5-1	NA	16	TRBJ1-2	TRBD1	TGCGCCAGCAGCTCCGGGACAGGGGTTTTGGACTATGGCTACACCTTC	CASSSGTGVLDYGYTF
TRBV15	NA	14	TRBJ2-1	NA	TGTGCCACCAGCAAACATCGGGATGGCACGGAGCAGTTCTTC	CATSKHRDGTEQFF
TRBV6-5	NA	12	TRBJ2-7	NA	TGTGCCATAGCTCAGGGAACCTACGAGCAGTACTTC	CAIAQGTYEQYF
TRBV18	NA	14	TRBJ1-2	NA	TGTGCCAGCTCACCGGACTTAGTTAACTATGGCTACACCTTC	CASSPDLVNYGYTF